These 11 T cell receptor beta chains share one sample of origin, sequenced in a study of cytomegalovirus exposure and HLA in healthy donors. The PCR contained 60 Vbeta and 13 Jbeta primers. Clones were sequenced by immunoSEQ multiplex PCR, and TCRdb holds only the in-frame ones, with some missing. The sample consists of about 140,000 clones, around 72% of them appearing once. Sequenced input: PBMCs. These receptor sequences come from a woman between 35 and 50 years old in good health and CMV-seronegative.

CDR3 nucleotide sequence: TGTGCCAGCAGCTTGGATGGGGGGAATACTGAAGCTTTCTTT. Its protein product is CASSLDGGNTEAFF. The chain employs TRBV5-4 and TRBJ1-1, with D perhaps TRBD1 (5 bases). Germline CDR1 SGHNT, CDR2 YYREEE (reference sequence). This CDR3 region has 14 residues. V shed 0 bases and J shed 5 bases, with 11 bases lying between them.

V is TRBV9 and J is TRBJ2-7; D gene uncertain. This CDR3 region has 13 residues. Germline-derived CDR1 and CDR2 are SGDLS and YYNGEE. Trimming left V 0 bases short and J 5 bases short, with 9 bases between. The CDR3 coding sequence is TGTGCCAGCAGCGTAGATTCGGGTGACGAGCAGTACTTC. This gives the protein CASSVDSGDEQYF.

The chain has TRBV4-1 and TRBJ1-6; no reliable D call. The germline gives CDR1 MGHRA, CDR2 YSYEKL. The CDR3 contains 16 residues. Between the trimmed V and J ends, which lost 6 bases and 0 bases, there was a span of 12 bases. CDR3 DNA sequence: TGCGCCAGCAGTCTAAGTGGGAGCTCCTATAATTCACCCCTCCACTTT. Protein sequence: CASSLSGSSYNSPLHF.

This clone appeared a single time. The gene calls are TRBV28 and TRBJ2-4; 8 bases agree with TRBD1. V shed 6 bases and J 0 bases; nucleotides not matched to a gene: 7. The CDR3 length is 16 residues. The germline V gene encodes CDR1 MDHEN and CDR2 SYDVKM. Here the CDR3 reads CASSRDRGLAKNIQYF. CDR3 nucleotides: TGTGCCAGCAGCCGCGACAGGGGACTAGCCAAAAACATTCAGTACTTC.

The rearrangement uses TRBV6-1 and TRBJ2-5; 8 nucleotides align to TRBD1. Germline V lookup: CDR1 MNHNS, CDR2 SASEGT. The V gene end was trimmed by 4 bases and the J gene end by 2 bases; junction bases not matched to a gene: 6. CDR3 length equals 15 residues. The CDR3 DNA follows: TGTGCCAGCAGTGCAGGACAGGGCAGGCAAGAGACCCAGTACTTC. Residues: CASSAGQGRQETQYF.

The sample holds one count of this clone. The chain employs TRBV2 and TRBJ1-2; no definite D call. V dropped 7 bases and J dropped 4 bases, with 7 bases sitting between them. Germline CDR1 and CDR2: SNHLY and FYNNEI. There are 11 residues in the CDR3. CDR3 amino acids: CASNGVYGYTF. For the CDR3, the DNA is TGTGCCAGCAACGGAGTCTATGGCTACACCTTC.

The chain joins TRBV5-1 to TRBJ1-2; D is uncertain. The CDR3 has 18 residues. V dropped 4 bases and J dropped 1 base, with 23 bases sitting between them. Looked up from germline, CDR1 is SGHRS and CDR2 is YFSETQ. This CDR3 reads CASSPSWTGWNRNYGYTF. The CDR3 DNA reads as TGCGCCAGCAGCCCGTCTTGGACTGGTTGGAACCGTAACTATGGCTACACCTTC. Combining the CDR3 with reference TRBV5-1 and TRBJ1-2 gives the whole variable domain KAGVTQTPRYLIKTRGQQVTLSCSPISGHRSVSWYQQTPGQGLQFLFEYFSETQRNKGNFPGRFSGRQFSNSRSEMNVSTLELGDSALYLCASSPSWTGWNRNYGYTFGSGTRLTVV.

This clone was detected only once. The genes are TRBV7-9 and TRBJ1-3; TRBD1 might be the D (5 bases). The germline CDR1 and CDR2 sequences are SEHNR and FQNEAQ (reference sequence). V dropped 5 bases and J dropped 1 base, with 15 bases sitting between them. CDR3 size: 16 residues. CDR3 sequence: CASSPSPQGSGNTIYF. CDR3 DNA sequence: TGTGCCAGCAGCCCCTCCCCCCAGGGATCTGGAAACACCATATATTTT.

The chain uses TRBV6-5 and TRBJ2-2; possible D gene TRBD2, 5 bases. The V end lost 2 bases, the J end lost 3 bases, and 7 bases lay between the germline ends. Germline V gene sequence: CDR1 MNHEY, CDR2 SVGAGI. The CDR3 totals 14 residues. The CDR3 reads CASSYRGDTGELFF. DNA for the CDR3: TGTGCCAGCAGTTACCGGGGAGACACCGGGGAGCTGTTTTTT.

Only a few counts were recorded for this clone. This chain connects TRBV5-6 to TRBJ2-5; unclear D gene. Germline V gene lookup returns CDR1 SGHDT and CDR2 YYEEEE. CDR3 length equals 11 residues. The V end lost 0 bases, the J end lost 5 bases, and 2 bases lay between the germline ends. The CDR3 DNA is TGTGCCAGCAGCTTGGCGGAGACCCAGTACTTC. Encoded protein: CASSLAETQYF.

This clone occurred once. The J gene is TRBJ1-1, the V gene TRBV5-4; D gene unclear. V was clipped by 4 bases and J by 1 base, with 8 bases between them. The germline CDR1 and CDR2 sequences are SGHNT and YYREEE (reference sequence). The CDR3 sequence is 13 residues long. CDR3 in DNA: TGTGCCAGCAGCCCGACTGGGAACACTGAAGCTTTCTTT. It yields the protein CASSPTGNTEAFF. Full variable domain (remainder filled in from reference TRBV5-4 and TRBJ1-1): ETGVTQSPTHLIKTRGQQVTLRCSSQSGHNTVSWYQQALGQGPQFIFQYYREEENGRGNFPPRFSGLQFPNYSSELNVNALELDDSALYLCASSPTGNTEAFFGQGTRLTVV.